A single sample gave rise to the 17 T cell receptor beta chains below, sequenced in a study of PD-1 blockade in mismatch repair-deficient tumors. Sequencing used immunoSEQ multiplex PCR; TCRdb keeps in-frame clones, though not all of them. Here the sample spans around 52,000 clones, 65% to 85% being singletons. The sequences come from peripheral blood, collected approximately 20 weeks after starting pembrolizumab. The origin of the receptors is an adult with mismatch repair-deficient cancer.

V is TRBV5-1 and J is TRBJ2-1; 8 positions agree with TRBD2. CDR3 length equals 16 residues. The germline V gene encodes CDR1 SGHRS and CDR2 YFSETQ. J lost 7 bases, V lost 0 bases, and 9 bases had no gene match. CDR3 nucleotide sequence: TGCGCCAGCAGCTTGGTTGGTAGCGGGGCGTATAATGAGCAGTTCTTC. It is translated as CASSLVGSGAYNEQFF.

The J gene is TRBJ2-1, the V gene TRBV7-8; D gene uncertain. The CDR3 has 14 amino acids. Germline V CDR1 and CDR2: SGHVS, FQNEAQ. The V and J ends lost 0 bases and 4 bases respectively, with 7 bases between them. The CDR3 protein is CASSLARGYNEQFF. The CDR3 DNA is TGTGCCAGCAGCTTAGCGCGCGGATACAATGAGCAGTTCTTC.

J is TRBJ2-1 and V is TRBV11-2; D is undetermined. Deletions cut 3 bases from V and 9 bases from J, with 18 bases between. Germline V gene data show CDR1 as SGHAT and CDR2 as FQNNGV. CDR3 size: 15 residues. The CDR3 nucleotides are TGTGCCAGCAGCTTCTCTCCTGGGCATATCAGTGAGCAGTTCTTC. Protein product: CASSFSPGHISEQFF.

The chain is built from TRBV5-1 and TRBJ2-3; 8 positions agree with TRBD2. The CDR3 length is 16 residues. Germline V gene lookup returns CDR1 SGHRS and CDR2 YFSETQ. The trim removed 3 bases at V and 1 base at J, leaving 7 bases unmatched. CDR3 nucleotides: TGCGCCAGCAGCTCTCAACTAGCGGCGGGCACAGATACGCAGTATTTT. This sequence encodes CASSSQLAAGTDTQYF.

This clone appeared once. This chain joins TRBV11-3 and TRBJ2-3; D might be TRBD1 (5 bases). Trimming removed 1 base at V and 0 bases at J, with 11 bases between. The CDR3 consists of 16 residues. Germline CDR1 SGHNT, CDR2 YENEEA. This CDR3 is CASSLGGAPSTDTQYF. The CDR3 nucleotides are TGTGCCAGCAGCTTAGGTGGGGCACCTAGCACAGATACGCAGTATTTT.

The rearrangement links TRBV7-2 to TRBJ2-7; no firm D call. The CDR3 totals 11 residues. Trimming took off 0 bases at V and 5 bases at J, with 2 bases between the two ends. Germline V gene lookup returns CDR1 SGHTA and CDR2 FQGNSA. Here the CDR3 reads CASSLADEQYF. The CDR3 coding sequence is TGTGCCAGCAGCTTAGCAGACGAGCAGTACTTC.

The chain is built from TRBV6-5 and TRBJ2-7; TRBD1 matches 9 bases. The V and J ends lost 6 bases and 7 bases, in that order; junction bases with no gene match: 7. This CDR3 has 13 amino acids. Germline V lookup: CDR1 MNHEY, CDR2 SVGAGI. CDR3 sequence: CASRIQGAGEQYF. The CDR3 coding sequence is TGTGCCAGCAGGATACAGGGGGCCGGTGAGCAGTACTTC.

The rearrangement joins TRBV2 to TRBJ2-2, with 7 nucleotides matching TRBD2. The CDR3 is 16 residues long. The V gene end was trimmed by 0 bases and the J gene end by 6 bases; junction bases not matched to a gene: 7. From germline, CDR1 is SNHLY and CDR2 FYNNEI. The CDR3 here is CASSEAGGRSSGELFF. The CDR3 nucleotides read TGTGCCAGCAGTGAAGCGGGAGGGCGGAGTTCCGGGGAGCTGTTTTTT.

V and J are TRBV5-1 and TRBJ2-7; 9 bases are a match to TRBD1. V shed 4 bases and J 6 bases; nucleotides not matched to a gene: 8. This CDR3 is built from 14 residues. Germline V CDR1 and CDR2: SGHRS, YFSETQ. The DNA for the CDR3 is TGCGCCAGCAGCCAAGGGACAGGGATCGGCGAGCAGTACTTC. Protein sequence: CASSQGTGIGEQYF. The variable domain in full, completed from reference TRBV5-1 and TRBJ2-7, reads KAGVTQTPRYLIKTRGQQVTLSCSPISGHRSVSWYQQTPGQGLQFLFEYFSETQRNKGNFPGRFSGRQFSNSRSEMNVSTLELGDSALYLCASSQGTGIGEQYFGPGTRLTVT.

The chain links TRBV15 to TRBJ2-5; D perhaps matches TRBD1 (6 bases). The CDR3 spans 15 residues. Germline CDR1 is LNHNV and CDR2 is YYDKDF (reference sequence). The germline V and J ends were trimmed by 0 bases and 4 bases, with 12 bases remaining between them. The CDR3, as DNA: TGTGCCACCAGCAGAGATCCCGTAGGGGGAGAGACCCAGTACTTC. The encoded protein is CATSRDPVGGETQYF.

The V gene is TRBV29-1, the J gene TRBJ2-7, with D perhaps given as TRBD1 or TRBD2 (6 bases each). Germline V gives CDR1 SQVTM, CDR2 ANQGSEA. Deletions cut 6 bases from V and 0 bases from J, with 15 bases between. CDR3 length equals 14 residues. The chain's CDR3 is CSVGGQISSYEQYF. CDR3 bases: TGCAGCGTGGGAGGACAGATCAGCTCCTACGAGCAGTACTTC.

This chain links TRBV7-3 with TRBJ2-5; TRBD2 aligns across 7 bases. This CDR3 spans 15 amino acids. J lost 4 bases, V lost 2 bases, and 7 bases had no gene match. Germline-derived CDR1 and CDR2 are SGHTA and FQGTGA. The CDR3 DNA reads as TGTGCCAGCAGCTTATTTGAGGGGAGGGGAGAGACCCAGTACTTC. Its translation: CASSLFEGRGETQYF.

The chain recombines TRBV7-6 with TRBJ2-1, with D tentatively TRBD1 (6 bases). Germline V lookup: CDR1 SGHVS, CDR2 FNYEAQ. Trimming removed 5 bases at V and 8 bases at J, with 13 bases between. The CDR3 length is 13 residues. This CDR3 reads CASSIQGVDEQFF. CDR3 bases: TGTGCCAGCAGCATACAGGGTGTTGATGAGCAGTTCTTC.

CDR3 sequence: CASSRQGKSDEQFF. In DNA form, the CDR3 reads TGTGCCAGCAGTCGACAGGGGAAGTCGGATGAGCAGTTCTTC. The V gene is TRBV25-1, the J gene TRBJ2-1, with 8 bases that match TRBD1. V shed 5 bases, J shed 8 bases, and the junction held 8 bases outside the gene matches. CDR3 size: 14 residues. The germline V gene encodes CDR1 MGHDK and CDR2 SYGVNS. Full variable domain (rest looked up from reference TRBV25-1 and TRBJ2-1): EADIYQTPRYLVIGTGKKITLECSQTMGHDKMYWYQQDPGMELHLIHYSYGVNSTEKGDLSSESTVSRIRTEHFPLTLESARPSHTSQYLCASSRQGKSDEQFFGPGTRLTVL.

The V gene is TRBV7-2, the J gene TRBJ2-7, with TRBD1 matching over 8 bases. V lost 1 base to trimming and J lost 2 bases; unmatched junction nucleotides: 4. CDR1 is SGHTA, CDR2 FQGNSA, per germline. The CDR3 consists of 15 residues. This CDR3 reads CASSLVVDRAYEQYF. CDR3 in DNA: TGTGCCAGCAGCTTAGTGGTGGACAGGGCCTACGAGCAGTACTTC. The variable domain in full, with the rest retrieved from reference TRBV7-2 and TRBJ2-7, is GAGVSQSPSNKVTEKGKDVELRCDPISGHTALYWYRQSLGQGLEFLIYFQGNSAPDKSGLPSDRFSAERTGGSVSTLTIQRTQQEDSAVYLCASSLVVDRAYEQYFGPGTRLTVT.

The CDR3 region has the DNA TGTGCCAGCAGAGGGACAGACACAGATACGCAGTATTTT. It translates to CASRGTDTDTQYF. V usage is TRBV9 and J usage is TRBJ2-3; TRBD1 matches 7 bases. Looked up from germline, CDR1 is SGDLS and CDR2 is YYNGEE. The CDR3 spans 13 residues. V shed 5 bases, J shed 2 bases, and the junction held 2 bases outside the gene matches.

The chain couples TRBV4-3 to TRBJ2-1, with 11 bases lining up with TRBD2. Per germline, CDR1 LGHNA and CDR2 YSLEER. The CDR3 covers 16 residues. With 0 bases clipped from V and 5 bases from J, the junction kept 3 bases outside the gene matches. The CDR3 nucleotides read TGCGCCAGCAGCCAAGATGGGGGACTAGCGGACAATGAGCAGTTCTTC. Its translation: CASSQDGGLADNEQFF.